These T cell receptor beta chains were read from a single sample in a study of T-cell reconstitution after alpha-beta-depleted transplantation in children. TCRdb re-analysed the PCR reads in MiXCR, keeping a single row per CDR3 protein. The sample holds under 750,000 distinct CDR3 sequences; about 23% are singletons and the top ten take 13% to 15%. This material consisted of PBMCs, mostly from graft donor cells, taken 360 days after TCRalphabeta/CD19-depleted stem cell transplant. Receptors were obtained from a boy younger than two who had a stem cell transplant for acute myeloid leukemia, so the T cells may come from the graft donor. The CDR3 runs from the conserved cysteine through the conserved F or W. The D gene is left open where the match is weak. Clone size appears in some rows only: once, few, many, or a class for an expanded clone.

cdr3_length: 13
v_call: TRBV20-1
j_call: TRBJ1-5
d_call: .
clone_size: many
cdr3_nt: TGCAGTGCTCCCGTGGCTCCTAATCAGCCCCAGCATTTT
cdr3_aa: CSAPVAPNQPQHF

cdr3_length: 16
v_call: TRBV12-3/TRBV12-4
j_call: TRBJ2-1
d_call: TRBD2
clone_size: few
cdr3_nt: TGTGCCAGCAGTTTAGGGGTAGCGGGGGGGCGGAATGAGCAGTTCTTC
cdr3_aa: CASSLGVAGGRNEQFF

cdr3_length: 12
v_call: TRBV20-1
j_call: TRBJ1-2
d_call: .
clone_size: few
cdr3_nt: TGCAGTGCCCCCGGAGCTAACTATGGCTACACCTTC
cdr3_aa: CSAPGANYGYTF

cdr3_length: 16
v_call: TRBV5-6
j_call: TRBJ2-5
d_call: TRBD1
clone_size: .
cdr3_nt: TGTGCCAGCAGCCCGAAGCGCACAGGGGGCAAAGAGACCCAGTACTTC
cdr3_aa: CASSPKRTGGKETQYF

cdr3_length: 11
v_call: TRBV5-1
j_call: TRBJ1-1
d_call: .
clone_size: few
cdr3_nt: TGCGCCAGCAGCGAAGACACTGAAGCTTTCTTT
cdr3_aa: CASSEDTEAFF

cdr3_length: 11
v_call: TRBV20-1
j_call: TRBJ2-2
d_call: .
clone_size: many
cdr3_nt: TGCAGTGTTCCCTACACCGGGGAGCTGTTTTTT
cdr3_aa: CSVPYTGELFF

cdr3_length: 15
v_call: TRBV6-1
j_call: TRBJ2-5
d_call: .
clone_size: .
cdr3_nt: TGTGCCAGCATGGGGAGTGGTAGCGGCCAAGAGACCCAGTACTTC
cdr3_aa: CASMGSGSGQETQYF

cdr3_length: 15
v_call: TRBV6-5
j_call: TRBJ1-4
d_call: .
clone_size: .
cdr3_nt: TGTGCCAGCAGTAGTGCTCCAGCAACTAATGAAAAACTGTTTTTT
cdr3_aa: CASSSAPATNEKLFF

cdr3_length: 13
v_call: TRBV12-5
j_call: TRBJ2-1
d_call: .
clone_size: .
cdr3_nt: TGTGCTAGTGGTTCAAGTAGGATAAATGAGCAGTTCTTC
cdr3_aa: CASGSSRINEQFF

cdr3_length: 14
v_call: TRBV6-5
j_call: TRBJ1-1
d_call: .
clone_size: .
cdr3_nt: TGTGCCAGCAGTTATACCGACGACAACACTGAAGCTTTCTTT
cdr3_aa: CASSYTDDNTEAFF

cdr3_length: 16
v_call: TRBV20-1
j_call: TRBJ2-1
d_call: TRBD2
clone_size: .
cdr3_nt: TGCAGTGCTATAACTAGCGGGGGGGCCTCCTACAATGAGCAGTTCTTC
cdr3_aa: CSAITSGGASYNEQFF

cdr3_length: 17
v_call: TRBV5-5
j_call: TRBJ2-1
d_call: .
clone_size: .
cdr3_nt: TGTGCCAGCAGCTTGGTTTGGGGGGTCAACAGTTGGGATGAGCAGTTCTTC
cdr3_aa: CASSLVWGVNSWDEQFF

cdr3_length: 15
v_call: TRBV28
j_call: TRBJ1-1
d_call: .
clone_size: .
cdr3_nt: TGTGCCACCGACTCATACAGACAGGAGAACACTGAAGCTTTCTTT
cdr3_aa: CATDSYRQENTEAFF

cdr3_length: 13
v_call: TRBV9
j_call: TRBJ1-2
d_call: TRBD1
clone_size: .
cdr3_nt: TGTGCCAGCAGCGTCGGGACAGGGCCTGGCTACACCTTC
cdr3_aa: CASSVGTGPGYTF

cdr3_length: 13
v_call: TRBV7-9
j_call: TRBJ1-1
d_call: TRBD1
clone_size: .
cdr3_nt: TGTGCCAGCAGCTGGCAGGGGGACACTGAAGCTTTCTTT
cdr3_aa: CASSWQGDTEAFF

cdr3_length: 13
v_call: TRBV29-1
j_call: TRBJ2-2
d_call: .
clone_size: many
cdr3_nt: TGCAGCGTTGATAGATTAAACACCGGGGAGCTGTTTTTT
cdr3_aa: CSVDRLNTGELFF

cdr3_length: 12
v_call: TRBV20-1
j_call: TRBJ1-2
d_call: TRBD1
clone_size: few
cdr3_nt: TGCAGTGCTCCCGGGACAGACTATGGCTACACCTTC
cdr3_aa: CSAPGTDYGYTF

cdr3_length: 15
v_call: TRBV7-2
j_call: TRBJ2-2
d_call: .
clone_size: .
cdr3_nt: TGTGCCAGCAGCCCTAGTGGCAGGCGCACCGGGGAGCTGTTTTTT
cdr3_aa: CASSPSGRRTGELFF

cdr3_length: 15
v_call: TRBV29-1
j_call: TRBJ1-2
d_call: TRBD1
clone_size: .
cdr3_nt: TGCAGCGTTGATGTGGGGGACAGGGGTGACTATGGCTACACCTTC
cdr3_aa: CSVDVGDRGDYGYTF

cdr3_length: 17
v_call: TRBV11-1
j_call: TRBJ2-1
d_call: TRBD2
clone_size: few
cdr3_nt: TGTGCCAGCAGCCCCTACCGTAGCGGGGGGGCGTGGAATGAGCAGTTCTTC
cdr3_aa: CASSPYRSGGAWNEQFF

cdr3_length: 15
v_call: TRBV29-1
j_call: TRBJ1-5
d_call: .
clone_size: few
cdr3_nt: TGCAGCGTTGAGTTGGGAATAGCTTCCCATCAGCCCCAGCATTTT
cdr3_aa: CSVELGIASHQPQHF

cdr3_length: 12
v_call: TRBV7-9
j_call: TRBJ1-1
d_call: .
clone_size: .
cdr3_nt: TGTGCCAGCAGCCCCCAACCCACTGAAGCTTTCTTT
cdr3_aa: CASSPQPTEAFF

cdr3_length: 15
v_call: TRBV6-5
j_call: TRBJ2-1
d_call: .
clone_size: few
cdr3_nt: TGTGCCAGCAGTTACTTGGGAGACGGTACGGGGGAGCAGTTCTTC
cdr3_aa: CASSYLGDGTGEQFF

cdr3_length: 15
v_call: TRBV27
j_call: TRBJ2-7
d_call: .
clone_size: few
cdr3_nt: TGTGCCAGCAGTTTCCAGTCGGCCTCTATTGGCGAGCAGTACTTC
cdr3_aa: CASSFQSASIGEQYF

cdr3_length: 16
v_call: TRBV5-1
j_call: TRBJ2-2
d_call: .
clone_size: .
cdr3_nt: TGCGCCAGCAGCTTACGTTGGGAGTTGAACACCGGGGAGCTGTTTTTT
cdr3_aa: CASSLRWELNTGELFF

cdr3_length: 12
v_call: TRBV6-6
j_call: TRBJ2-7
d_call: .
clone_size: few
cdr3_nt: TGTGCCAGCAGCAACGATCAGGGAAGTAGGGACTTC
cdr3_aa: CASSNDQGSRDF

cdr3_length: 14
v_call: TRBV5-1
j_call: TRBJ2-1
d_call: .
clone_size: .
cdr3_nt: TGCGCCAGCAGCCCCAGGAGTGGGGCGGCTGAGCAGTTCTTC
cdr3_aa: CASSPRSGAAEQFF

cdr3_length: 14
v_call: TRBV20-1
j_call: TRBJ2-3
d_call: TRBD2
clone_size: .
cdr3_nt: TGCAGTGCTAGGGCTAGCGGACGCACAGATACGCAGTATTTT
cdr3_aa: CSARASGRTDTQYF

cdr3_length: 14
v_call: TRBV5-1
j_call: TRBJ2-1
d_call: TRBD2
clone_size: many
cdr3_nt: TGCGCCAGCAGCTTGCTAGCGGGAAGGAATGGGAAGAGATTC
cdr3_aa: CASSLLAGRNGKRF

cdr3_length: 15
v_call: TRBV5-4
j_call: TRBJ1-2
d_call: .
clone_size: .
cdr3_nt: TGTGCCAGCAGCCCGCGGGACACGTCTAACTATGGCTACACCTTC
cdr3_aa: CASSPRDTSNYGYTF

cdr3_length: 18
v_call: TRBV7-2
j_call: TRBJ1-5
d_call: .
clone_size: few
cdr3_nt: TGTGCCAGCAGCTTAGCCACAGCATGGGCCGGGTATAATCAGCCCCAGCATTTT
cdr3_aa: CASSLATAWAGYNQPQHF

cdr3_length: 13
v_call: TRBV4-3
j_call: TRBJ2-1
d_call: .
clone_size: once
cdr3_nt: TGCGCCAGCAGCCAAGATTCGGGGGACGAGCAGTTCTTC
cdr3_aa: CASSQDSGDEQFF

cdr3_length: 19
v_call: TRBV12-3/TRBV12-4
j_call: TRBJ2-2
d_call: TRBD2
clone_size: .
cdr3_nt: TGTGCCAGCAGTTTAACTTGGGGGGGCGGGGGGTCGAACACCGGGGAGCTGTTTTTT
cdr3_aa: CASSLTWGGGGSNTGELFF

cdr3_length: 13
v_call: TRBV20-1
j_call: TRBJ1-1
d_call: .
clone_size: .
cdr3_nt: TGCAGTGCTTCTGTGGCCCTGAACACTGAAGCTTTCTTT
cdr3_aa: CSASVALNTEAFF

cdr3_length: 17
v_call: TRBV4-3
j_call: TRBJ2-6
d_call: .
clone_size: many
cdr3_nt: TGCGCCAGCAGCCAAGAATGGGACACCTCTGGGGCCAACGTCCTGACTTTC
cdr3_aa: CASSQEWDTSGANVLTF

cdr3_length: 15
v_call: TRBV7-6
j_call: TRBJ2-5
d_call: .
clone_size: few
cdr3_nt: TGTGCCAGCAGCACAATACAGGGATTGGAGGAGACCCAGTACTTC
cdr3_aa: CASSTIQGLEETQYF

cdr3_length: 16
v_call: TRBV27
j_call: TRBJ2-3
d_call: .
clone_size: many
cdr3_nt: TGTGCCAGCAGTTTATCCTCCAGGGGGGAGATCTATACGCAGTATTTT
cdr3_aa: CASSLSSRGEIYTQYF

cdr3_length: 14
v_call: TRBV12-3/TRBV12-4
j_call: TRBJ2-3
d_call: .
clone_size: .
cdr3_nt: TGTGCCAGCAGTTTAAAAGGGGGACAAGATACGCAGTATTTT
cdr3_aa: CASSLKGGQDTQYF